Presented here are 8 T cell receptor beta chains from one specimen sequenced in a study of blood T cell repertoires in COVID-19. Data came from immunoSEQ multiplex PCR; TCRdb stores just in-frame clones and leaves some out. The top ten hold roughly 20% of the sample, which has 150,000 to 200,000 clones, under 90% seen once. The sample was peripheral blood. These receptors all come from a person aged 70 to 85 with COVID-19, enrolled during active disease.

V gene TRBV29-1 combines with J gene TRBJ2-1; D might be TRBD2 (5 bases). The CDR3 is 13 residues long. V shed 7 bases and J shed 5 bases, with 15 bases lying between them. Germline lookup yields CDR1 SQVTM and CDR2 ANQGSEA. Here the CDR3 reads CSAKPGTDNEQFF. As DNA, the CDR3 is TGCAGCGCTAAACCGGGAACCGACAATGAGCAGTTCTTC.

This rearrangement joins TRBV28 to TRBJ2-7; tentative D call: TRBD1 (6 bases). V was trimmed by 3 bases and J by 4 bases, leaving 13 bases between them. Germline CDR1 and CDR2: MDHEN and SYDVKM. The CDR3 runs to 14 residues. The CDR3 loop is CASSLGASLYEQYF. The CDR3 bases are TGTGCCAGCAGTTTGGGGGCTAGCTTGTACGAGCAGTACTTC.

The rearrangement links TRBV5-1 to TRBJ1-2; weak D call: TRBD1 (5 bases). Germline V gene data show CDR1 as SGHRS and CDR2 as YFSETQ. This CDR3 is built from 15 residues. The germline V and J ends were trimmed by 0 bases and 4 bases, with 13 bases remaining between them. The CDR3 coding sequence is TGCGCCAGCAGCTTGGTCTCAGGGCGCGGCTATGGCTACACCTTC. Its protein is CASSLVSGRGYGYTF.

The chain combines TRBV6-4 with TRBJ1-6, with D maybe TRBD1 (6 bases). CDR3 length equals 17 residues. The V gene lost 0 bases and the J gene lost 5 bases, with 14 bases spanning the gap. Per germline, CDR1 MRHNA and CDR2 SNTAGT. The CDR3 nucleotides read TGTGCCAGCAGTGACTCATGGGGGACATCTCATAATTCACCCCTCCACTTT. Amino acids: CASSDSWGTSHNSPLHF.

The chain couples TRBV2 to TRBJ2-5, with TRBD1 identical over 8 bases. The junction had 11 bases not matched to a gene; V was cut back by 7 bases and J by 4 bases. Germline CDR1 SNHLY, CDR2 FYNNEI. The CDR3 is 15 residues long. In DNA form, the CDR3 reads TGTGCCAGCACCGAAGTACAGGGGGGACGAGAGACCCAGTACTTC. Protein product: CASTEVQGGRETQYF.

The CDR3 DNA sequence: TGTGCCAGCAGCTTAGGGGGGAGCGCTGAAGCTTTCTTT. As protein: CASSLGGSAEAFF. The chain links TRBV7-3 to TRBJ1-1, with D tentatively TRBD1 (5 bases). V was trimmed by 2 bases and J by 6 bases, leaving 10 bases between them. From germline, CDR1 is SGHTA and CDR2 FQGTGA. This CDR3 is built from 13 residues.

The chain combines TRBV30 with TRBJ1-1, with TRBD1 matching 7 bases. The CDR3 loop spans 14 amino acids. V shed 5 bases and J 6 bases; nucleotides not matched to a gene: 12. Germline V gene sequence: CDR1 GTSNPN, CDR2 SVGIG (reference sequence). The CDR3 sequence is CAWAIRQGRSEAFF. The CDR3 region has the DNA TGTGCCTGGGCCATACGACAGGGCCGATCTGAAGCTTTCTTT.

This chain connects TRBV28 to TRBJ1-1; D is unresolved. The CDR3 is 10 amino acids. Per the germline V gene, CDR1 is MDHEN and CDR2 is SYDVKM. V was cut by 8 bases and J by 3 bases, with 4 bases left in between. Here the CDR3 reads CASRDTEAFF. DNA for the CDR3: TGTGCCAGCCGTGACACTGAAGCTTTCTTT. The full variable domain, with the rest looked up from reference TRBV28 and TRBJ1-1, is DVKVTQSSRYLVKRTGEKVFLECVQDMDHENMFWYRQDPGLGLRLIYFSYDVKMKEKGDIPEGYSVSREKKERFSLILESASTNQTSMYLCASRDTEAFFGQGTRLTVV.